The clone carrying this T cell receptor beta chain turned up a few times. The data derive from a study of T-cell memory formation after mild COVID-19. Across the study: Largely, TCR clusters stayed within a single donor.

Using its own MiXCR run on the 5' RACE reads, TCRdb lists one record per CDR3 protein. The sample has 280,000 or so distinct CDR3 sequences, around 8% seen once. Germline values: CDR1 LGHNA, CDR2 YNFKEQ. This CDR3 is 14 amino acids long. V was cut by 1 base and J by 5 bases, with 11 bases left in between. Sequenced input: PBMCs or a T cell subset sorted from them (not recorded which). J is TRBJ1-1 and V is TRBV4-2; the D is unclear. The sequence was obtained from a man between 18 and 29 years old who had mild COVID-19 (a few samples of this study predate the infection). Cell type and time point are not known. The CDR3 sequence is CASSQVSQETEAFF. CDR3 nucleotides: TGTGCCAGCAGCCAAGTATCACAAGAAACTGAAGCTTTCTTT.